A single T cell receptor beta chain is shown here with its context. TCRdb re-analyzed the PCR reads through MiXCR. Counted here are about 17,000 clones, 25% to 30% occurring once; the ten biggest clones make up approximately 13%. V was cut by 8 bases and J by 1 base, with 18 bases left in between. This CDR3 is built from 15 residues. Germline loops: CDR1 MDHEN, CDR2 SYDVKM. This specimen comes from a study of metastatic and nonmetastatic thyroid tumors. Whole-study context: Repertoire comparisons spanned blood and tumor or nodule tissue from malignant and benign thyroid patients.

No patient had received any treatment before thyroid surgery. The chain couples TRBV28 to TRBJ2-7, with D perhaps TRBD1 or TRBD2 (7 bases each). The sequenced material came from tumor tissue. This TCR was recovered from a female donor with papillary thyroid cancer or a benign thyroid nodule (not recorded which). Some clones in this sample may be carry-over from other donors' samples. The CDR3 spells CASQGGQVQSYEQYF. CDR3 DNA: TGTGCCAGCCAGGGGGGGCAGGTCCAATCCTACGAGCAGTACTTC.